This TCR beta chain was retrieved from a study of cytomegalovirus exposure and HLA in healthy donors. Whole-study findings and limits: Beyond CMV serostatus, there was no information to go on about immune exposure.

The PCR used 60 Vbeta and 13 Jbeta primers. TCRdb keeps only in-frame clones here, not all; method: immunoSEQ multiplex PCR. The sample carries about 170,000 clones, approximately 84% recorded once. Comments on this clone: Antigen specificity is unknown.

Germline V CDR1 and CDR2: SGHRS, YFSETQ. The CDR3 is 13 amino acids. Germline trimming cut 7 bases from V and 5 bases from J; bases unmatched to any gene: 4. The chain is built from TRBV5-1 and TRBJ2-1; the match to TRBD1 covers 9 bases. This clonotype originated in a girl aged 5 to 17 in good health and CMV-seropositive. What was sequenced was PBMCs. The DNA for the CDR3 is TGCGCCAGCTGGGGACAGGGAGACAATGAGCAGTTCTTC. Its protein product is CASWGQGDNEQFF.